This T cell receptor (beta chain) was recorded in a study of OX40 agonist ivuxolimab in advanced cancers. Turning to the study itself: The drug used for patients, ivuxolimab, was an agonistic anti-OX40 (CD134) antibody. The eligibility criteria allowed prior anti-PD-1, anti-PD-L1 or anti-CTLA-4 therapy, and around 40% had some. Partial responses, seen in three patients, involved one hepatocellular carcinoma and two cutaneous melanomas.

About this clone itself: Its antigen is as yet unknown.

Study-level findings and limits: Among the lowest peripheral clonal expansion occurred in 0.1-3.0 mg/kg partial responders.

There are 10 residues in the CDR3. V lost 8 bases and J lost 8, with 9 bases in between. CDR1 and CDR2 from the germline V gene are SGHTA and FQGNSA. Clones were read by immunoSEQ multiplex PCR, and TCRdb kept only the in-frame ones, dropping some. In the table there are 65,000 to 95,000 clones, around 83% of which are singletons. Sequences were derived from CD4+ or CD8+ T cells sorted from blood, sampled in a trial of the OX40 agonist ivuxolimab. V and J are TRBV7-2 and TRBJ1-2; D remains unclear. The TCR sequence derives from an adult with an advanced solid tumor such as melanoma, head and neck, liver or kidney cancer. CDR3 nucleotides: TGTGCCAGCGGTCTATCCGGCTACACCTTC. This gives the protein CASGLSGYTF.